A single sample gave rise to the 11 T cell receptor beta chains below, sequenced in a study of cytomegalovirus exposure and HLA in healthy donors. Vbeta (60) and Jbeta (13) primers were used in the PCR. The assay was immunoSEQ multiplex PCR, and TCRdb's table has in-frame clones only and misses some. The sample includes some 200,000 clones, around three quarters seen only once; the top ten take just over 2%. Sequenced material: PBMCs. Source of these receptors: a woman in her 30s in good health and CMV-seropositive.

This chain connects TRBV30 to TRBJ2-5; 9 bases are a match to TRBD1. The CDR3 is 15 amino acids. CDR1 is GTSNPN and CDR2 is SVGIG in the germline V gene (reference sequence). The J segment lost 5 bases and the V segment lost 2 bases, leaving 9 bases of the junction unmatched. CDR3 region: CAWSQDRGASETQYF. The CDR3 DNA reads as TGTGCCTGGAGTCAAGACAGGGGGGCGTCGGAGACCCAGTACTTC.

The chain links TRBV9 to TRBJ2-3, with D possibly TRBD1 on 5 matching bases. The CDR3 is 15 amino acids. Germline values: CDR1 SGDLS, CDR2 YYNGEE. V shed 4 bases and J shed 6 bases, with 18 bases lying between them. This CDR3 is CASSWDGRVLDTQYF. The CDR3, as DNA: TGTGCCAGCAGCTGGGATGGCAGGGTGTTGGATACGCAGTATTTT.

In nucleotides, the CDR3 is TGTGCCAGCAGCTTCTCTTTACAGGGTGGCTTCTACAATGAGCAGTTCTTC. It codes for CASSFSLQGGFYNEQFF. The chain combines TRBV5-6 with TRBJ2-1, with D possibly TRBD1 on 6 matching bases. The CDR3 spans 17 residues. CDR1 and CDR2 from the germline V gene are SGHDT and YYEEEE. The V end lost 2 bases, the J end lost 3 bases, and 18 bases lay between the germline ends.

This sequence joins TRBV15 and TRBJ2-1; 14 bases line up with TRBD2. The CDR3 covers 18 residues. The V segment lost 6 bases and the J segment 3 bases; nucleotides outside the gene matches: 10. CDR1 is LNHNV, CDR2 YYDKDF, per germline (reference sequence). This chain's CDR3 is CATRAGLAGGLYYNEQFF. The CDR3 DNA reads as TGTGCCACCAGGGCTGGACTAGCGGGAGGATTATACTACAATGAGCAGTTCTTC.

The V call is TRBV5-1, the J call TRBJ2-5; 10 nucleotides agree with TRBD2. J lost 2 bases, V lost 3 bases, and 4 bases had no gene match. CDR1 SGHRS and CDR2 YFSETQ come from the germline V gene. This CDR3 spans 15 amino acids. The CDR3 here is CASSSVLAGQETQYF. The CDR3 DNA reads as TGCGCCAGCAGCTCGGTACTAGCGGGACAAGAGACCCAGTACTTC.

The chain employs TRBV6-1 and TRBJ1-2, with TRBD1 identical over 7 bases. Germline CDR1 reads MNHNS; CDR2 reads SASEGT. The junction had 17 bases not matched to a gene; V was cut back by 6 bases and J by 10 bases. The CDR3 runs to 15 residues. CDR3 bases: TGTGCCAGCAGGAGGGGACAGCTGTGGGACTCTGACTACACCTTC. Its protein product is CASRRGQLWDSDYTF.

The chain has TRBV29-1 and TRBJ2-1, with 10 positions matching TRBD2. Per the germline V gene, CDR1 is SQVTM and CDR2 is ANQGSEA. The CDR3 has 16 amino acids. Trimming cost V 7 bases and J 4 bases; bases outside gene matches: 13. This CDR3 reads CSGKARTSGSYNEQFF. CDR3 bases: TGCAGCGGGAAAGCCCGGACTAGCGGCTCTTACAATGAGCAGTTCTTC.

The rearrangement links TRBV30 to TRBJ2-3; TRBD2 aligns across 8 bases. V lost 4 bases, J lost 6 bases, and 12 bases stayed unmatched. This CDR3 contains 15 residues. In germline, CDR1 is GTSNPN, CDR2 SVGIG (reference sequence). CDR3 in DNA: TGTGCCTGGACCCGGGGGGGGGCTGAAAGGGATACGCAGTATTTT. This sequence encodes CAWTRGGAERDTQYF.

The chain is built from TRBV4-1 and TRBJ2-1; weak D call: TRBD2 (5 bases). Trimming cost V 0 bases and J 9 bases, with 12 bases left between them. CDR3 length: 14 amino acids. Germline-derived CDR1 and CDR2 are MGHRA and YSYEKL. The DNA of the CDR3 is TGCGCCAGCAGCCAAGAAGGAGGTGGCAGTGAGCAGTTCTTC. It yields the protein CASSQEGGGSEQFF.

The rearrangement links TRBV2 to TRBJ2-7; TRBD1 matches 7 bases. This CDR3 spans 14 amino acids. In germline, CDR1 is SNHLY, CDR2 FYNNEI. Trimming cost V 7 bases and J 6 bases; bases outside gene matches: 12. Written as DNA, the CDR3 is TGTGCCAGCAATCGCGACAGGGCGAATGGCGAGCAGTACTTC. It translates to CASNRDRANGEQYF.

This clone is a singleton in its sample. The sample has other DNA sequences that encode this CDR3 too. The chain employs TRBV30 and TRBJ1-3; 7 bases map to TRBD1. J was trimmed by 0 bases and V by 4 bases; bases with no gene match: 3. Germline-derived CDR1 and CDR2 are GTSNPN and SVGIG (reference sequence). This CDR3 region has 14 residues. The chain's CDR3 is CAWTTGFSGNTIYF. The CDR3 coding sequence is TGTGCCTGGACGACAGGGTTCTCTGGAAACACCATATATTTT.